The clone carrying this TCR beta chain has more than one count but fewer than ten. The data stem from a study of cytomegalovirus exposure and HLA in healthy donors. PCR involved 60 Vbeta and 13 Jbeta primers. Measured with immunoSEQ multiplex PCR; TCRdb has only the in-frame clones, and not every one. The sample lists approximately 210,000 clones, approximately 79% occurring once. The junction had 4 bases not matched to a gene; V was cut back by 5 bases and J by 1 base. The CDR3 is 14 residues long. CDR1 SGHTA and CDR2 FQGNSA come from the germline V gene. This chain links TRBV7-2 with TRBJ1-2; TRBD1 matches at 7 bases. Sample: PBMCs. The receptor was derived from a male donor in good health and CMV-seronegative. The CDR3 DNA follows: TGTGCCAGCAGCCGGAACAGGGGTAACTATGGCTACACCTTC. This sequence encodes CASSRNRGNYGYTF.